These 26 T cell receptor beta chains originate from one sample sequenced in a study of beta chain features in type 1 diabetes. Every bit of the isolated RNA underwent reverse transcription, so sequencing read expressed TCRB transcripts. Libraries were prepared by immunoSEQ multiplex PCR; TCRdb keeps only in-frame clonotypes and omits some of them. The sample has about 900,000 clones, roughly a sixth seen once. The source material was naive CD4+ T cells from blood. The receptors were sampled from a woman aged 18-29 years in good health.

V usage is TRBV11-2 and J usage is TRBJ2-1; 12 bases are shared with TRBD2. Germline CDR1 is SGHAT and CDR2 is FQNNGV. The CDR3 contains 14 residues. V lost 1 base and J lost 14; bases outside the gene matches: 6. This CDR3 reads CASSLALAGGPEFF. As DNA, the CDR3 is TGTGCCAGCAGCTTAGCCCTAGCGGGAGGGCCAGAGTTCTTC.

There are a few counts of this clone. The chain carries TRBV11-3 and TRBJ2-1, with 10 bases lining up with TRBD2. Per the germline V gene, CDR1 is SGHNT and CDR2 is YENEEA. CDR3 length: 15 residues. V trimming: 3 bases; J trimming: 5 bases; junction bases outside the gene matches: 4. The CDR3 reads CASSLSGRVDNEQFF. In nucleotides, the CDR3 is TGTGCCAGCAGCTTGAGCGGGAGGGTGGACAATGAGCAGTTCTTC. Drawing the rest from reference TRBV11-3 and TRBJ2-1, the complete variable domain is EAGVVQSPRYKIIEKKQPVAFWCNPISGHNTLYWYLQNLGQGPELLIRYENEEAVDDSQLPKDRFSAERLKGVDSTLKIQPAELGDSAVYLCASSLSGRVDNEQFFGPGTRLTVL.

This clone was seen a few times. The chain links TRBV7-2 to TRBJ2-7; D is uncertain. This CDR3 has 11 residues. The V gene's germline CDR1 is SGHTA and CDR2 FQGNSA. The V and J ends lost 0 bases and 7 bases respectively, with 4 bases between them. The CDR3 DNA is TGTGCCAGCAGCTTAGCGCAGGAGCAGTACTTC. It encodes CASSLAQEQYF. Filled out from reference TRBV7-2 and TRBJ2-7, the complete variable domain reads GAGVSQSPSNKVTEKGKDVELRCDPISGHTALYWYRQSLGQGLEFLIYFQGNSAPDKSGLPSDRFSAERTGGSVSTLTIQRTQQEDSAVYLCASSLAQEQYFGPGTRLTVT.

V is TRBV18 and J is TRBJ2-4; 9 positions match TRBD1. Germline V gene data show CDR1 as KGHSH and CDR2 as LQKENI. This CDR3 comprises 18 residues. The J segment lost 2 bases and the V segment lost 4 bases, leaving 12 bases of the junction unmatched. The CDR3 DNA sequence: TGTGCCAGCTCACTGGTTCGGGGGACAGGGTTATCCAAAAACATTCAGTACTTC. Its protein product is CASSLVRGTGLSKNIQYF.

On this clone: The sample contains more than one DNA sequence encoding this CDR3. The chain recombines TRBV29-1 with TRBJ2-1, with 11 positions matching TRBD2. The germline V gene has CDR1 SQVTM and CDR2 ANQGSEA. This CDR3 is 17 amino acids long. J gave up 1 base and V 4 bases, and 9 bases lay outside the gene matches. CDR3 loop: CSVARTSGRRSYNEQFF. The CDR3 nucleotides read TGCAGCGTTGCTCGAACTAGCGGGAGAAGGTCCTACAATGAGCAGTTCTTC.

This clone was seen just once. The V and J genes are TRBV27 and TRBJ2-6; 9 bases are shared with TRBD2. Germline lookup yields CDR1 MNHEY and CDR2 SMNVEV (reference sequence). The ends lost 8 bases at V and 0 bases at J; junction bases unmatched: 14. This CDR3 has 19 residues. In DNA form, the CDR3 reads TGTGCCAGCGCCACGAGGCGGGAGGGCCATTTCTCTGGGGCCAACGTCCTGACTTTC. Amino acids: CASATRREGHFSGANVLTF.

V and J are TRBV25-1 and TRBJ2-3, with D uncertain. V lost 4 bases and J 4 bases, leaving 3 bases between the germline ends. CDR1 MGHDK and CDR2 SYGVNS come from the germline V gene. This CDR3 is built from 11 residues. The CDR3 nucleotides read TGTGCCAGCAGTGGGTCAGATACGCAGTATTTT. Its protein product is CASSGSDTQYF.

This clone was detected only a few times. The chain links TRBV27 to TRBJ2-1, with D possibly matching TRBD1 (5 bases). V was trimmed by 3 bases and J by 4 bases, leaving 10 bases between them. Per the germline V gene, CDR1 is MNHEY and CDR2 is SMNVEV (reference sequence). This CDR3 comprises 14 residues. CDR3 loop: CASSFDSQYNEQFF. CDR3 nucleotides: TGTGCCAGCAGTTTTGACAGCCAATACAATGAGCAGTTCTTC.

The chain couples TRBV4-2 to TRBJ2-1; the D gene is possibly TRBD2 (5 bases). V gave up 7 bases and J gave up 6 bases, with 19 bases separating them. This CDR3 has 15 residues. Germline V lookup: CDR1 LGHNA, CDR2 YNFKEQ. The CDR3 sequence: CASTPQWETFNEQFF. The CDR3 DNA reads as TGTGCCAGCACCCCCCAGTGGGAGACGTTCAATGAGCAGTTCTTC.

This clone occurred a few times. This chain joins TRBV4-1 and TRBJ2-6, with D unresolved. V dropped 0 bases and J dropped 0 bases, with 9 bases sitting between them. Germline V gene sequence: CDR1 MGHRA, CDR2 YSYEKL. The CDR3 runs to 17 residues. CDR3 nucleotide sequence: TGCGCCAGCAGCCAAGAAACAGTCCCCTCTGGGGCCAACGTCCTGACTTTC. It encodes CASSQETVPSGANVLTF.

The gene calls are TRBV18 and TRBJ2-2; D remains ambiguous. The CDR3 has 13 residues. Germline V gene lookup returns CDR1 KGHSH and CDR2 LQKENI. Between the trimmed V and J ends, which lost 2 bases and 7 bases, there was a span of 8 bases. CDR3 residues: CASSPYANGELFF. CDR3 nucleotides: TGTGCCAGCTCACCATATGCAAACGGGGAGCTGTTTTTT.

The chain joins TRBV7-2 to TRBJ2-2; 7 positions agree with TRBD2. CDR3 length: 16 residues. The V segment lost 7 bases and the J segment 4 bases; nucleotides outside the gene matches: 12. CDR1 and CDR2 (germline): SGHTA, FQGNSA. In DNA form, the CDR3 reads TGTGCCAGCACCGCCCGAGGGAGGGTGAGCACCGGGGAGCTGTTTTTT. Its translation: CASTARGRVSTGELFF. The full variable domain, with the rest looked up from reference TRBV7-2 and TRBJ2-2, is GAGVSQSPSNKVTEKGKDVELRCDPISGHTALYWYRQSLGQGLEFLIYFQGNSAPDKSGLPSDRFSAERTGGSVSTLTIQRTQQEDSAVYLCASTARGRVSTGELFFGEGSRLTVL.

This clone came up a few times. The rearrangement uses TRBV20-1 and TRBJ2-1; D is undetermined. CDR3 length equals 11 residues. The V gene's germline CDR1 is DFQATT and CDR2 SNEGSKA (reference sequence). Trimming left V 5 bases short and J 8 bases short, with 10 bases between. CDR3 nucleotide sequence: TGCAGTGCTTCCAACCAATATGAGCAGTTCTTC. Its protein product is CSASNQYEQFF.

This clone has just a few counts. CDR3 amino acids: CASSPSRTGKEYF. The CDR3 coding sequence is TGCGCCAGCAGTCCTTCCAGGACAGGGAAAGAGTACTTC. V usage is TRBV10-1 and J usage is TRBJ2-7, with 8 bases aligning to TRBD1. The V gene's germline CDR1 is WNHNN and CDR2 SYGVQD (reference sequence). The V gene end was trimmed by 5 bases and the J gene end by 11 bases; junction bases not matched to a gene: 11. The CDR3 extends over 13 amino acids.

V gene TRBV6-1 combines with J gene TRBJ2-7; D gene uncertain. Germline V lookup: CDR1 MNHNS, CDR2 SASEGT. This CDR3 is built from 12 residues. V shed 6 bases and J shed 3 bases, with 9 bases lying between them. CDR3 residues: CASSLTDYEQYF. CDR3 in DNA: TGTGCCAGCAGCCTTACAGACTACGAGCAGTACTTC.

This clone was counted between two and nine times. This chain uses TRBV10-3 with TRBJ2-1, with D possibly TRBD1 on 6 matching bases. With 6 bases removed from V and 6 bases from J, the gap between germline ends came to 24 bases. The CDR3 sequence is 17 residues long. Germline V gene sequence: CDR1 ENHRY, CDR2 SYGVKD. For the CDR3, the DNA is TGTGCCATCAGCAAGAGTAGTATAGGGACACAACGCAATGAGCAGTTCTTC. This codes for CAISKSSIGTQRNEQFF.

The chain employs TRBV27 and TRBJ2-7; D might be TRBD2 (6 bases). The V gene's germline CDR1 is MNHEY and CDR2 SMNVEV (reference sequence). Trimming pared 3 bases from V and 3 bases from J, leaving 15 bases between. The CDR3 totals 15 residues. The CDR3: CASSLPGTGIYEQYF. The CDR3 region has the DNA TGTGCCAGCAGTTTGCCCGGGACTGGAATCTACGAGCAGTACTTC.

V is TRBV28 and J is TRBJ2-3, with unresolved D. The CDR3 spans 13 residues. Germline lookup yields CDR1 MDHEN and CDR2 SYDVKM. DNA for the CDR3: TGTGCTAACAAGGAATCGGGTGCAGATACGCAGTATTTT. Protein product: CANKESGADTQYF. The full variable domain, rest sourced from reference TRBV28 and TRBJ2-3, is DVKVTQSSRYLVKRTGEKVFLECVQDMDHENMFWYRQDPGLGLRLIYFSYDVKMKEKGDIPEGYSVSREKKERFSLILESASTNQTSMYLCANKESGADTQYFGPGTRLTVL.

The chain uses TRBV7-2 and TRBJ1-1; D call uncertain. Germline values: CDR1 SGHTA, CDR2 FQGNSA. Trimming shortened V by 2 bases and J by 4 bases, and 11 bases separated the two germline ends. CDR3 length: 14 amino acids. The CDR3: CASSLRDRVTEAFF. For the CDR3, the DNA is TGTGCCAGCAGCTTAAGGGATAGGGTCACTGAAGCTTTCTTT.

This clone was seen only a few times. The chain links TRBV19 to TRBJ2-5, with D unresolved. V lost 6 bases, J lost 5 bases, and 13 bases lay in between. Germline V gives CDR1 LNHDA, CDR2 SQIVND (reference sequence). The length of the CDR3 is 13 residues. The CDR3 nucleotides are TGTGCCAGTAGAATGGCGAATCGGGAGACCCAGTACTTC. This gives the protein CASRMANRETQYF.

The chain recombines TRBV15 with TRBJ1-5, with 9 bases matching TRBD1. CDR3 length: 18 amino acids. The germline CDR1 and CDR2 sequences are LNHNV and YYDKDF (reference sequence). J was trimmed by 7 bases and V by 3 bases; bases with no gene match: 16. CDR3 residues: CATSSHFGQQGARQPQHF. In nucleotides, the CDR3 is TGTGCCACCAGCAGCCACTTTGGACAACAGGGGGCACGGCAGCCCCAGCATTTT.

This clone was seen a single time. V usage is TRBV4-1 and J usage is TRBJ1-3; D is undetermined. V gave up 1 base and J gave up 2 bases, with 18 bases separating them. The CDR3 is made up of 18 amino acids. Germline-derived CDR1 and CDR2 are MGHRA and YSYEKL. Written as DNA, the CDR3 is TGCGCCAGCAGCCAAGGTGGCGTACCCCTTGGGGCTGGAAACACCATATATTTT. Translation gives CASSQGGVPLGAGNTIYF.

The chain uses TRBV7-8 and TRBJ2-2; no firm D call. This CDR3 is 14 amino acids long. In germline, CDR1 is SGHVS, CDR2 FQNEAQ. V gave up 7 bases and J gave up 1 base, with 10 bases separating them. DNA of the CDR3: TGTGCCAGCACCCCCCTGAAGAACACCGGGGAGCTGTTTTTT. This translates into CASTPLKNTGELFF.

For the CDR3, the DNA is TGTGCCAGCAGGCCGACTAGTGGGGGCTCCTACAATGAGCAGTTCTTC. It yields the protein CASRPTSGGSYNEQFF. The rearrangement joins TRBV7-6 to TRBJ2-1, with a weak D call TRBD2 (6 bases). This CDR3 has 16 residues. V lost 6 bases to trimming and J lost 0 bases, with 15 bases between them. Per germline, CDR1 SGHVS and CDR2 FNYEAQ.

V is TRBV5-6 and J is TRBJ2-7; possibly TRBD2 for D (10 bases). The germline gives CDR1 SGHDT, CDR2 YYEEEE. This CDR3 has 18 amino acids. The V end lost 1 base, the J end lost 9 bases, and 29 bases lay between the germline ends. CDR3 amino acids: CASSLKGQGGLAEEGQYF. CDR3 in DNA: TGTGCCAGCAGCTTGAAGGGACAGGGAGGACTAGCGGAAGAGGGGCAGTACTTC.

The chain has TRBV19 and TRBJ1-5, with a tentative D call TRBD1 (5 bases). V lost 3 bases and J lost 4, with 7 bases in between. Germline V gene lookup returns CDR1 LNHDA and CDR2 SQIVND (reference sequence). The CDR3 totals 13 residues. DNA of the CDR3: TGTGCCAGTAGTATGTGGGGGAATCAGCCCCAGCATTTT. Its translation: CASSMWGNQPQHF.